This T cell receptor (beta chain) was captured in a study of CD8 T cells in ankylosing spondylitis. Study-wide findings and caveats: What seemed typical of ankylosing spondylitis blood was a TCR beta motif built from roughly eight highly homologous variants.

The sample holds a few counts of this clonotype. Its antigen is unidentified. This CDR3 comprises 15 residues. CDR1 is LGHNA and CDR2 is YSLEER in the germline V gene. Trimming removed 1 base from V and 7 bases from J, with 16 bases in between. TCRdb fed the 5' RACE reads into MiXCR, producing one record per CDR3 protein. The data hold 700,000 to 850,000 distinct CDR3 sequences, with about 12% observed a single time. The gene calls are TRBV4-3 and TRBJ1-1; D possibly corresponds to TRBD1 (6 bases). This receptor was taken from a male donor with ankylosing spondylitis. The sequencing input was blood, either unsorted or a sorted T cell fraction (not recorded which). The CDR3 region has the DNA TGCGCCAGCAGCCAAGCCGAGCAGGGGTTAAATGAAGCTTTCTTT. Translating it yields CASSQAEQGLNEAFF.